The entry below gives a single T cell receptor (beta chain) sequence along with its context. It lacks a known antigen. No base quality information exists; no much larger clone differs at one position. These data belong to a study of T cells after yellow fever vaccination (dated by TCRdb to between 2018 and 2021). Looking at the study overall: The SMART-Seq v4 Ultra Low Input RNA kit was used to prepare libraries from fractions with low cell numbers. To track T-cell clones before and after primary and booster YFV17D yellow fever vaccination, bulk TCR alpha and beta repertoires were sequenced longitudinally. The cohort comprised two healthy male donors, one aged 18 to 29 and one aged 30 to 40 years. Blood was drawn at multiple timepoints before and after primary and secondary immunization, with bulk PBMC replicates and cell subsets isolated. Overall results and qualifications from the work: Compared with the primary T-cell response, the secondary T-cell response was weaker but faster, peaking on day 5 rather than day 15. Because only a couple of donors were included in the study, the extent to which the findings can be generalized is limited. Because abundant contaminating clonotypes from the bulk population could be contained in FACS-sorted repertoires, computational filtering was required. Most clones expanded after primary vaccination (96% of CD4 and about 85% of CD8) were re-detected after the booster, suggesting that broad memory maintenance occurred. A small fraction of clonotypes appeared in both the CD4 and CD8 compartments, likely as a result of convergent recombination.

The CDR3 spans 16 residues, from the cysteine through the phenylalanine. Only CDR3 DNA remains: 48 bases, in frame from the first base. Trimming leaves V shorter by 2 bases and J shorter by 5 bases, with the junction holding 5 bases beyond the gene matches. CDR1 and CDR2, looked up from the germline V gene (reference sequence), are SEHNR and FQNEAQ. TCR cDNA was synthesized by 5'RACE template switching, through which a universal primer site and unique molecular identifiers were introduced. Priming for cDNA synthesis came from both the TCR alpha and TCR beta constant segments. Two PCR steps were used to amplify libraries, with sample barcodes and sequencing adapters being added in the second step. Sequencing of the libraries was done on either Illumina HiSeq 2500 (2x100 bp) or NovaSeq (2x150 bp). The original pipeline was this. MIGEC was used to demultiplex reads and collapse the reads into UMI consensus sequences, and MiXCR was used for V(D)J alignment. Vaccine-responding clonotypes were defined with edgeR using replicate PBMC samples, requiring FDR below 0.01 and a log2 fold change above 5 up to day 15. CD4 or CD8 identity was assigned to each bulk clonotype according to whether the clonotype was present at higher abundance in the sequenced CD4 repertoire or the sequenced CD8 repertoire. In-frame beta chains were kept once TCRdb had trimmed the public reads at Q25 with fastp and called clones with MiXCR. Duplicate CDR3 protein sequences are folded into a single record with the most common DNA and genes. The V and J calls follow TCRdb's processing rather than the paper's. The sample data list under 250,000 distinct CDR3 sequences, and less than 8.5% of these were observed just once. The ten largest clonotypes hold approximately 0.84% of the sample.

What this sample's treatment or condition label stands for: live attenuated yellow fever vaccine strain. A standard Ficoll-Paque protocol was used to isolate PBMCs from peripheral blood. Dynabeads CD4 and CD8 positive selection kits were used to isolate the CD4 and CD8 T-cell fractions. TriZol was used to extract RNA from bulk PBMCs, CD4 and CD8 fractions, and dextramer-positive and dextramer-negative fractions. The source is a man under 40 who received the YFV17D yellow fever vaccine. The material sequenced was CD4+ T cells sorted from PBMCs, taken 15 days after the yellow fever booster vaccination. Recombination connected TRBV7-9 to TRBJ2-5, with 13 bases in between that match TRBD2. The nucleotide sequence reads as follows: TGTGCCAGCAGCTTAAGGACTAGCGGGAGTCCTGAGACCCAGTACTTC. Its translation reads: CASSLRTSGSPETQYF.